This T cell receptor beta chain came from a study of blood T cell repertoires in COVID-19. Study-wide background: Whether acute or convalescent, the COVID-19 samples came from the United States, Italy and Spain. From T cells, B-cell-depleted T cells, or PBMCs came the material, which was cDNA or gDNA.

Authors' methods: Cell counts per sample came from amplifying reference gene primers. Sequenced by immunoSEQ multiplex PCR; TCRdb stores in-frame clones only, minus some. V, J and clone size were drawn from that table, and D and trimming were deduced from the DNA. The table shows 80,000 or so clones, with 88% occurring only once. The sequencing sample was made of peripheral blood. This clonotype was obtained from a human donor in a cohort sampled during active COVID-19.

CDR3 DNA sequence: TGCAGTGCTAGTTCTAGCGGGAGACAAGAGACCCAGTACTTC. This codes for CSASSSGRQETQYF. The chain recombines TRBV20-1 with TRBJ2-5; 10 bases match TRBD2. The CDR3 has 14 residues. The trim removed 3 bases at V and 2 bases at J, leaving 3 bases unmatched. Germline CDR1 DFQATT, CDR2 SNEGSKA (reference sequence).